The rows below give T cell receptor beta chains drawn from one sample of a study of blood T cell repertoires in COVID-19. Method: immunoSEQ multiplex PCR; TCRdb's copy keeps in-frame clones and lacks some. The data contain about 150,000 clones, roughly 84% of them seen just once; the ten biggest clones take up around 10%. What was sequenced was peripheral blood. These receptors were collected from a woman aged 60-75 years with COVID-19, enrolled during active disease. Each CDR3 is given with its conserved first and last residue. D genes are given only for firm matches. Not all rows give a size; the values are once, few, many and, for expanded clones, a class.

size	D	V	CDR3
.	.	TRBV21-1	CASSKGRGGDTEAFF
.	.	TRBV7-9	CASSLGRTVGTQYF
.	.	TRBV24-1	CATSDLYPNAGGNEQFF
.	.	TRBV15	CATSSEGVIHYGYTF
.	TRBD1	TRBV3-1/TRBV3-2	CASSHRDRVREQYF
.	.	TRBV18	CASSPMDNNYGYTF
.	TRBD2	TRBV7-3	CASSSTSGNTDTQYF
.	.	TRBV18	CASSPPLQGDYGYTF
.	TRBD1	TRBV6-1	CASSAGTGTLTDTQYF
.	TRBD2	TRBV4-1	CASSQAYRGRRLAGGGEQFF
.	.	TRBV2	CASSRTTMNTEAFF
.	.	TRBV24-1	CATSREGNYGYTF
.	.	TRBV5-5	CASSLAPTVSYEQYF
.	.	TRBV15	CATSRAGGRTEAFF
.	.	TRBV20-1	CSAPRGNEQFF
once	TRBD1	TRBV9	CASSPTGTITEAFF